The TCR beta chain under discussion was sequenced for a study of blood T cells in healthy people across ages (dated by TCRdb to the mid-2010s). About the full investigation: In model experiments, roughly one uniquely barcoded TCR beta cDNA molecule per two T cells was captured by template switching. Age-related changes in TCR beta repertoire diversity were measured in the study by deep sequencing normalized with unique cDNA molecular identifiers. Two additional independent replicas of 1 million unique cDNA reads from the same blood draw were analyzed for two donors (one aged 18 to 30 and one aged 80 or older). The donors were divided into four age groups: young (average approximately 16 years), middle-aged (roughly 42), aged (under 70) and long-lived (about 84). Overall study outcomes, separate from this receptor: Observed TCR beta diversity correlated strongly with the percentage of naive T cells measured by flow cytometry. Compared with the aged group, the long-lived group had more naive CD4+ T cells, fewer expanded clones and increased TCR diversity, suggesting age selection. Conclusive comparison of naive and antigen-experienced compartments was prevented by the profiling of bulk unsorted PBMCs. Because donor CMV infection status was unknown, age-related changes in expanded clonotypes were potentially confounded. Estimates of total diversity based on one million sequenced T cells were regarded as lower bounds and as underestimates. As age increased, observed TCR beta diversity per million T cells dropped in a roughly linear way, and a significant reduction was already evident by age 40.

The library was obtained by 5' RACE. Sequencing used an Illumina HiSeq 2500. The second PCR ran for roughly 6 to 11 cycles and used a J-beta primer mix along with a sample-barcoded 5' primer. A unique molecular identifier was introduced onto each TCR beta cDNA molecule by a template-switch 5' adaptor carrying 12 random nucleotides. Each sample yielded at least 2.5 million CDR3-containing paired-end reads. All of the RNA was converted into first-strand cDNA using the Mint cDNA synthesis kit, with a TRBC-specific oligonucleotide serving as the primer. Following uracil-DNA glycosylase treatment, all cDNA underwent a first 18-cycle PCR with the universal primers M1SS and BC2_uni_R. The original pipeline was this. For normalization, 1 million high-quality reads were randomly selected from each sample, with every read carrying a distinct molecular identifier. Reads sharing molecular identifiers were discarded rather than binned into consensus sequences. MiTCR, set to a Q25 quality threshold and the strictest error-elimination algorithm, was used for CDR3 identification, clonotype clustering and error correction. A nonparametric unseen species model with Euler transformation was used to estimate lower-bound total TCR beta diversity. TCRdb reworked the public reads: Q25 trimming with fastp, MiXCR clone assembly, productive beta chains retained. For every CDR3 protein sequence, its rows merge into one entry that carries the most common genes and DNA. For this entry, the V and J calls and clone size follow TCRdb and not the study's own pipeline. Within this sample are about 1 million distinct CDR3 sequences, with 25% of them counted one time only. The ten largest clones capture about 0.69% of the sample.

The approximately 39 donors, aged roughly 6 to 100 years, were systemically healthy Caucasian individuals from Russia. Approximately 10 milliliters of peripheral blood were collected from each donor into EDTA-treated Vacutainer tubes. Ficoll-Paque density-gradient centrifugation was used to isolate PBMCs, with at least 7 million obtained per sample. Total RNA was extracted from PBMCs with Trizol reagent, with at least 5.5 micrograms obtained per sample. For every donor, flow cytometry on a PBMC aliquot measured the percentage of naive CD45RAhigh/CD27high T cells. This clonotype was seen a handful of times. Its antigen is currently not known. Base qualities are not provided; no much larger clone lies one nucleotide away. Taken from the germline V gene, the CDR1 and CDR2 loops are MDHEN and SYDVKM. Trimmed from V: 7 bases; trimmed from J: 7 bases; junction bases lacking a gene match: 9. The CDR3 numbers 13 residues from cysteine through phenylalanine. The CDR3 DNA has 39 bases and is translated from base 1.

The sample was also linked to a second study, of T cells of mothers and their children. The second study's authors report: The donors were nine systemically healthy Caucasian individuals, made up of three mothers and their six children. cDNA synthesis consumed the entire amount of extracted RNA, loaded at approximately 1.6 ug RNA in each 15 ul reaction. In the second PCR, sample barcodes and 2-4 random nucleotides were introduced via the M1S primer. Over 10 million TCR beta CDR3 reads came from each mother, compared with approximately 3.1 million reads from each child. In both related and unrelated pairs, thymic selection shapes the output of TCR recombination in a similar way, with inherited differences having only a minor effect. Normalized repertoire overlap in related mother-child pairs was always slightly higher than in unrelated mother-child pairs, but the difference was never significant. No persistent microchimeric T cell clones were detected, at a sensitivity of around 100 clones per million clonotypes. Deep NGS was used in the study to compare the TCR beta repertoires of mothers and children and to look for features that separate related mother-child pairs from unrelated individuals. The mean age was about 37 +/- 4 years for the mothers and approximately 11 +/- 4 years for the children. After adapter ligation was performed with NEBNext reagents, the libraries were sequenced on an Illumina HiSeq 2000 with 100+100 nt paired-end reads. To prevent cross-contamination, the mother and child libraries were prepared one month apart and sequenced in separate runs. Between roughly 450,000 and 2,000,000 distinct TCR beta clonotypes were identified per donor. Naive TCR beta clonotypes were estimated from low-frequency clonotypes matched to each donor's FACS-determined naive share, without sorting.

Sequenced: blood. This receptor was identified in a girl aged 2 to 10 in good health. The rearranged chain carries TRBV28 and TRBJ1-1, and TRBD1 aligns with 7 junction nucleotides. In nucleotides, the sequence is TGTGCCAGCACCTGGGACAGTGGACTTGAAGCTTTCTTT. Its coded protein is CASTWDSGLEAFF.